This is a list of T cell receptor beta chains from one sample in a study of T cell responses to AZD1222 COVID-19 vaccine. TCRdb's copy holds only in-frame clones and misses some; the assay was immunoSEQ multiplex PCR. The profile covers some 200,000 clones, with about nine tenths appearing a single time and around 5.8% taken by the ten largest. The specimen comprised peripheral blood, sampled on day 0 of AZD1222 vaccination. The receptors come from an adult in good health. Both conserved end residues are part of each CDR3. The order of the fields is clone size, J gene, D gene, V gene, CDR3 protein, CDR3 DNA. The D gene is left open where the match is weak. The size of a clone is reported for some rows only, either as once, few or many, or as a class for expanded clones.

>-|TRBJ2-2|-|TRBV5-1
CASSLEGDVGGELFF
TGCGCCAGCAGCTTGGAGGGTGATGTCGGCGGGGAGCTGTTTTTT
>-|TRBJ1-1|-|TRBV30
CAWRTQGRNTEAFF
TGTGCCTGGAGGACTCAGGGGAGGAACACTGAAGCTTTCTTT
>-|TRBJ2-1|TRBD2|TRBV28
CASNPRGTSGHNEQFF
TGTGCCAGCAATCCACGAGGGACTAGCGGACACAATGAGCAGTTCTTC
>-|TRBJ2-5|TRBD2|TRBV7-9
CATEGLAGPYQETQYF
TGTGCCACCGAAGGACTAGCGGGCCCATACCAAGAGACCCAGTACTTC
>-|TRBJ2-7|-|TRBV6-5
CASSPVGVPHEQYF
TGTGCCAGCAGCCCCGTTGGGGTCCCCCACGAGCAGTACTTC
>-|TRBJ2-3|TRBD2|TRBV2
CASSPGTSADTQYF
TGTGCCAGCAGTCCCGGGACTAGTGCAGATACGCAGTATTTT
>-|TRBJ1-5|TRBD1|TRBV24-1
CATSDGSQGATDQPQHF
TGTGCCACCAGTGATGGGTCACAGGGGGCCACGGATCAGCCCCAGCATTTT
>-|TRBJ1-2|-|TRBV7-8
CASSPGDYGYTF
TGTGCCAGCAGCCCAGGCGACTATGGCTACACCTTC
>-|TRBJ2-1|-|TRBV18
CASSPRFEFEEQFF
TGTGCCAGCTCACCCCGGTTTGAGTTTGAGGAGCAGTTCTTC
>-|TRBJ2-3|TRBD2|TRBV30
CAWSVTRGGRTDTQYF
TGTGCCTGGAGTGTAACGCGGGGGGGACGCACAGATACGCAGTATTTT
>-|TRBJ1-1|TRBD1|TRBV6-6
CASSPVGQGMGNTEAFF
TGTGCCAGCAGTCCTGTAGGACAGGGGATGGGGAACACTGAAGCTTTCTTT
>-|TRBJ1-4|-|TRBV18
CASSPIGVNNEKLFF
TGTGCCAGCTCACCAATAGGAGTTAATAATGAAAAACTGTTTTTT
>-|TRBJ1-2|TRBD1|TRBV5-1
CASKPTLGTGGGGYTF
TGCGCCAGCAAACCGACTCTCGGGACAGGGGGCGGTGGCTACACCTTC
>-|TRBJ1-1|TRBD1|TRBV10-3
CAISDGQGFGTEAFF
TGTGCCATCAGTGACGGACAGGGCTTTGGCACTGAAGCTTTCTTT
>-|TRBJ2-3|TRBD1|TRBV27
CASSFGRGRLDTQYF
TGTGCCAGCAGTTTTGGCAGGGGGCGCCTGGATACGCAGTATTTT
>-|TRBJ2-7|TRBD2|TRBV27
CASSSGLAGKYEQYF
TGTGCCAGCAGTTCAGGACTAGCGGGGAAATACGAGCAGTACTTC
>-|TRBJ2-7|-|TRBV7-9
CASSLVGRVYEQYF
TGTGCCAGCAGCTTAGTCGGCAGGGTCTACGAGCAGTACTTC
>-|TRBJ1-1|-|TRBV7-6
CASSQTGTEAFF
TGTGCCAGCAGCCAGACGGGGACTGAAGCTTTCTTT
>-|TRBJ1-6|-|TRBV10-3
CAIRGTEENSPLHF
TGTGCCATCAGGGGGACCGAGGAAAATTCACCCCTCCACTTT
>-|TRBJ1-2|-|TRBV4-3
CASSQDQSGRNYGYTF
TGCGCCAGCAGCCAAGATCAATCAGGGAGGAACTATGGCTACACCTTC
>-|TRBJ1-1|TRBD1|TRBV2
CASRGQGDTEAFF
TGTGCCAGTAGAGGACAGGGGGACACTGAAGCTTTCTTT
>-|TRBJ1-2|-|TRBV28
CASSLSGTIYGYTF
TGTGCCAGCAGTTTATCGGGGACCATCTATGGCTACACCTTC
>-|TRBJ1-2|TRBD1|TRBV12-3/TRBV12-4
CASMDRVNGYTF
TGTGCCAGCATGGACAGGGTAAATGGCTACACCTTC
>-|TRBJ2-2|TRBD1|TRBV19
CASRKMGQGAGELFF
TGTGCCAGTAGGAAAATGGGACAGGGAGCCGGGGAGCTGTTTTTT
>-|TRBJ2-2|TRBD1|TRBV5-1
CASSIRIQGSGGELFF
TGCGCCAGCAGCATCAGAATACAGGGGTCTGGCGGGGAGCTGTTTTTT
>-|TRBJ2-2|TRBD2|TRBV27
CASSLNLAGGANTRELFF
TGTGCCAGCAGTTTAAATCTAGCGGGGGGTGCGAACACCAGGGAGCTGTTTTTT
>-|TRBJ2-7|-|TRBV5-1
CASSLVGNSYEQYF
TGCGCCAGCAGCTTGGTCGGAAACTCCTACGAGCAGTACTTC
>-|TRBJ2-6|-|TRBV7-3
CASSLAGANVLTF
TGTGCCAGCAGCTTAGCTGGGGCCAACGTCCTGACTTTC
>-|TRBJ2-7|-|TRBV6-5
CASSYWQGSLYEQYF
TGTGCCAGCAGTTACTGGCAGGGATCACTCTACGAGCAGTACTTC
>once|TRBJ1-5|-|TRBV24-1
CATSDPGGLNQPQHF
TGTGCCACCAGTGACCCGGGCGGACTAAATCAGCCCCAGCATTTT
>-|TRBJ2-3|-|TRBV6-5
CASAVTSTDTQYF
TGTGCCAGTGCGGTAACTAGCACAGATACGCAGTATTTT
>-|TRBJ1-3|TRBD1|TRBV2
CASTVPGQGTWGSGNTIYF
TGTGCCAGCACAGTCCCGGGACAGGGGACGTGGGGCTCTGGAAACACCATATATTTT
>-|TRBJ2-7|TRBD1|TRBV9
CASSVGQGTFYEQYF
TGTGCCAGCAGCGTCGGACAGGGAACCTTCTACGAGCAGTACTTC
>-|TRBJ2-1|-|TRBV3-1/TRBV3-2
CASSPTSGPYNEQFF
TGTGCCAGCAGCCCTACTAGTGGGCCCTACAATGAGCAGTTCTTC
>once|TRBJ1-4|-|TRBV5-1
CASSFGGGGGEKLFF
TGCGCCAGCAGCTTCGGCGGAGGAGGGGGTGAAAAACTGTTTTTT
>-|TRBJ1-6|TRBD1|TRBV29-1
CSARTGGLESPLHF
TGCAGCGCTCGGACAGGGGGGTTGGAGTCACCCCTCCACTTT